One sample yielded the 5 T cell receptor beta chains listed below, sequenced in a study of shared clonotypes between healthy human individuals. In the naive CD8 group, cells lacked CD45RO and were positively selected for CCR7, so terminally differentiated effector memory CD45RA+ cells were left out. Clones were read by immunoSEQ multiplex PCR, and TCRdb kept only the in-frame ones, dropping some. The sample has about 800,000 clones, approximately 96% seen once. The sequenced material came from naive CD8+ T cells sorted from blood. All receptors come from a young man in good health.

The chain has TRBV29-1 and TRBJ2-7; 9 positions agree with TRBD2. CDR3 length: 13 residues. The germline gives CDR1 SQVTM, CDR2 ANQGSEA. Germline trimming cut 7 bases from V and 3 bases from J; bases unmatched to any gene: 7. Written as DNA, the CDR3 is TGCAGCGCTATAGCGGGAGTGAGCTACGAGCAGTACTTC. It encodes CSAIAGVSYEQYF.

J is TRBJ1-1 and V is TRBV30; no clear D gene. Trimming pared 3 bases from V and 1 base from J, leaving 3 bases between. CDR1 is GTSNPN, CDR2 SVGIG, per germline (reference sequence). CDR3 length equals 11 residues. The CDR3 sequence: CAWRGNTEAFF. CDR3 bases: TGTGCCTGGAGAGGGAACACTGAAGCTTTCTTT.

The chain uses TRBV7-6 and TRBJ2-1; D may correspond to TRBD1 or TRBD2 (5 bases each). The CDR3 is 15 amino acids. V gave up 5 bases and J gave up 4 bases, with 15 bases separating them. CDR1 SGHVS and CDR2 FNYEAQ come from the germline V gene. The CDR3 nucleotides are TGTGCCAGCAGCGTGGGACCGACCATATACAATGAGCAGTTCTTC. This sequence encodes CASSVGPTIYNEQFF.

In DNA, the CDR3 is TGTGCCAGCAGTGAGTCCGGGACAGGGATCTCTGGGGCCAACGTCCTGACTTTC. Protein product: CASSESGTGISGANVLTF. The V and J genes are TRBV6-4 and TRBJ2-6; 9 nucleotides align to TRBD1. The ends lost 3 bases at V and 0 bases at J; junction bases unmatched: 6. The CDR3 length is 18 residues. Germline V gene sequence: CDR1 MRHNA, CDR2 SNTAGT.

CDR3 sequence: CATSPWGEPNTEAFF. The DNA for the CDR3 is TGTGCCACCAGCCCTTGGGGGGAACCGAACACTGAAGCTTTCTTT. The rearrangement uses TRBV15 and TRBJ1-1; TRBD1 might be the D (5 bases). The germline gives CDR1 LNHNV, CDR2 YYDKDF (reference sequence). Deletions cut 5 bases from V and 1 base from J, with 14 bases between. The CDR3 totals 15 residues.